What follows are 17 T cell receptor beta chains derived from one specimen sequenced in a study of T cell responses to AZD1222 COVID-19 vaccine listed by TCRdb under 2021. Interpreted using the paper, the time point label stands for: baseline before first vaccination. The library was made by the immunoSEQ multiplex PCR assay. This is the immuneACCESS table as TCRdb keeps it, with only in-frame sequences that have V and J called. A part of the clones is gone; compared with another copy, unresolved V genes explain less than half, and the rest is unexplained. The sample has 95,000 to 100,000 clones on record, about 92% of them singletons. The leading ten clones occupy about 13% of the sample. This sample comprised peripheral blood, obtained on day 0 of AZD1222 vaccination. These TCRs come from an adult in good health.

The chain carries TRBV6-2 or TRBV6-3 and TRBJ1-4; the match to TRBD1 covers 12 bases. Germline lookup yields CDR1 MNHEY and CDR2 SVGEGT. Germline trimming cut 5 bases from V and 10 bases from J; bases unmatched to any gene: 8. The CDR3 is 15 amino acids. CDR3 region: CASSTGQGASRKLFF. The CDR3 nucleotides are TGTGCCAGCAGTACGGGACAGGGGGCATCACGAAAACTGTTTTTT.

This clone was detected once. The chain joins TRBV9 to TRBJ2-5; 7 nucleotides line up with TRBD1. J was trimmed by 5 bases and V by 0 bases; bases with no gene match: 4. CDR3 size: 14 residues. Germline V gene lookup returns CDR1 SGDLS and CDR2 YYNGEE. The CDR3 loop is CASSVGTGRETQYF. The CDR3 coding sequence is TGTGCCAGCAGCGTAGGGACAGGCCGTGAGACCCAGTACTTC.

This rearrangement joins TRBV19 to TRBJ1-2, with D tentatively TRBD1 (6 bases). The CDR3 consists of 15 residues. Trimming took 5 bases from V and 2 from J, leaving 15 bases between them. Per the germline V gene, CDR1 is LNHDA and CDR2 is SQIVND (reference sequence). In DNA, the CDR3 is TGTGCCAGTAGTGCAGGGGCTACACGAAACTATGGCTACACCTTC. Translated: CASSAGATRNYGYTF.

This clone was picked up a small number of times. The CDR3 region has the DNA TGTGCCAGCAGCTTATCATCGGGTCGATCTGAAGCTTTCTTT. Protein: CASSLSSGRSEAFF. V and J are TRBV11-2 and TRBJ1-1, with unresolved D. CDR3 length: 14 amino acids. CDR1 and CDR2 from the germline V gene are SGHAT and FQNNGV. V lost 2 bases and J 6 bases, leaving 13 bases between the germline ends.

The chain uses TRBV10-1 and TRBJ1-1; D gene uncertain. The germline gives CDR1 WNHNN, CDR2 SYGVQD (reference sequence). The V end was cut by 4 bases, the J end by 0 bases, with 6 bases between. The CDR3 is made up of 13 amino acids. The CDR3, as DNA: TGCGCCAGCAGTGTGACCTTGAACACTGAAGCTTTCTTT. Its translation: CASSVTLNTEAFF.

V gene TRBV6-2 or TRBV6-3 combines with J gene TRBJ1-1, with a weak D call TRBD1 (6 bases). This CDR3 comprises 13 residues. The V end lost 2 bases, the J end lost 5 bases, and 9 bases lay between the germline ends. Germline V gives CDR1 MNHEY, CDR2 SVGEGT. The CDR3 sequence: CASSYRGWTEAFF. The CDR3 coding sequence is TGTGCCAGCAGTTACAGGGGGTGGACTGAAGCTTTCTTT.

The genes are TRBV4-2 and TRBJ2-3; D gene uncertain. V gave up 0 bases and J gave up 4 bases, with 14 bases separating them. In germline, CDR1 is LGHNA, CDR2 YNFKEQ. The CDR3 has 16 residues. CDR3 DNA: TGTGCCAGCAGCCAAGAATTGGCGAAGGATTCAGATACGCAGTATTTT. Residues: CASSQELAKDSDTQYF.

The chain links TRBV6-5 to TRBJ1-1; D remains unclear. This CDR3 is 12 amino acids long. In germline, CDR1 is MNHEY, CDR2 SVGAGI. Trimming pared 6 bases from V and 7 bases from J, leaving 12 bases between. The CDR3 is CASSSTVGEAFF. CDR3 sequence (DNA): TGTGCCAGCAGCTCCACGGTGGGTGAAGCTTTCTTT.

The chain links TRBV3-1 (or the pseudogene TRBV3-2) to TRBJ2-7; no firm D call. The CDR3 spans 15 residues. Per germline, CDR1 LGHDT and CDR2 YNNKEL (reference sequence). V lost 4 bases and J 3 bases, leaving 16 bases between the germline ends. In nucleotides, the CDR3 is TGTGCCAGCAGCCCCCGCCCAGGACCTTACTACGAGCAGTACTTC. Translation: CASSPRPGPYYEQYF.

The CDR3, as DNA: TGTGCCAGCAGAAGTAATGAAAAACTGTTTTTT. Amino acid sequence: CASRSNEKLFF. The rearrangement joins TRBV28 to TRBJ1-4, with D hard to call. The V and J ends lost 6 bases and 4 bases respectively, with 3 bases between them. Per germline, CDR1 MDHEN and CDR2 SYDVKM. The CDR3 covers 11 residues.

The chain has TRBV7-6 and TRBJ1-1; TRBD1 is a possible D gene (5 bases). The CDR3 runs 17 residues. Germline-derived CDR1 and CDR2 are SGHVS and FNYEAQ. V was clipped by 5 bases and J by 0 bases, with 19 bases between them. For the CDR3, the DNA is TGTGCCAGCAGCCCAAAGGCCGGGACTTTAATGAACACTGAAGCTTTCTTT. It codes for CASSPKAGTLMNTEAFF. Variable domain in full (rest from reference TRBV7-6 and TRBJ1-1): GAGVSQSPRYKVTKRGQDVALRCDPISGHVSLYWYRQALGQGPEFLTYFNYEAQQDKSGLPNDRFSAERPEGSISTLTIQRTEQRDSAMYRCASSPKAGTLMNTEAFFGQGTRLTVV.

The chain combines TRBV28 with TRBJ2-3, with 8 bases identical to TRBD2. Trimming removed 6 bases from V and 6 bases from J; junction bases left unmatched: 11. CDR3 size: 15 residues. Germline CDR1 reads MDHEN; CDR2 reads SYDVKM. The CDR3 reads CASRLLAEISDTQYF. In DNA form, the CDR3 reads TGTGCCAGCAGGCTACTAGCGGAGATTAGCGATACGCAGTATTTT.

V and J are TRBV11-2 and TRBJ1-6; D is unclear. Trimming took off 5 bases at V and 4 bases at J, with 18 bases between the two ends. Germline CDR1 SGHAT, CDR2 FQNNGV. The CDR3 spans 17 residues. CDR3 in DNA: TGTGCCAGCAGCCACTTTCTGAAGGGTTGGTATAATTCACCCCTCCACTTT. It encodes CASSHFLKGWYNSPLHF.

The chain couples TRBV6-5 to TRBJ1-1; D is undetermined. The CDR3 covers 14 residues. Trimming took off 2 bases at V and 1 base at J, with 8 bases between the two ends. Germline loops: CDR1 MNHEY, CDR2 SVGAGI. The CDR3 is CASSYLSPNTEAFF. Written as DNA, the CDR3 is TGTGCCAGCAGTTACCTATCCCCGAACACTGAAGCTTTCTTT.

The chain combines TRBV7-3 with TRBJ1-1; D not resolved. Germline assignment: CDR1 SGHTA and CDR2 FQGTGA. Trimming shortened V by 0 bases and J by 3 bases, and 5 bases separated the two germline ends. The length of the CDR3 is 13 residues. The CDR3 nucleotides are TGTGCCAGCAGCTTAACGATCGACACTGAAGCTTTCTTT. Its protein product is CASSLTIDTEAFF.

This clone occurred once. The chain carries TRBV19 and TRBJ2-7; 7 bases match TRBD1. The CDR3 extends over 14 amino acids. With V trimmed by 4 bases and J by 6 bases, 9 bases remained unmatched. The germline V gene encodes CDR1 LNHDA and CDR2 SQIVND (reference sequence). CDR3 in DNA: TGTGCCAGTAGTAATACCGGGACAGCCCTCGAGCAGTACTTC. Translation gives CASSNTGTALEQYF.

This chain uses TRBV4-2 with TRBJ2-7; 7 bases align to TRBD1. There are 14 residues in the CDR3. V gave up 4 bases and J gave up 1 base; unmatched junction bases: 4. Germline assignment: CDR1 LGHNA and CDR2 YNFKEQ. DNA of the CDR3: TGTGCCAGCAGCCCCCGGGACAGTTCCTACGAGCAGTACTTC. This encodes CASSPRDSSYEQYF.